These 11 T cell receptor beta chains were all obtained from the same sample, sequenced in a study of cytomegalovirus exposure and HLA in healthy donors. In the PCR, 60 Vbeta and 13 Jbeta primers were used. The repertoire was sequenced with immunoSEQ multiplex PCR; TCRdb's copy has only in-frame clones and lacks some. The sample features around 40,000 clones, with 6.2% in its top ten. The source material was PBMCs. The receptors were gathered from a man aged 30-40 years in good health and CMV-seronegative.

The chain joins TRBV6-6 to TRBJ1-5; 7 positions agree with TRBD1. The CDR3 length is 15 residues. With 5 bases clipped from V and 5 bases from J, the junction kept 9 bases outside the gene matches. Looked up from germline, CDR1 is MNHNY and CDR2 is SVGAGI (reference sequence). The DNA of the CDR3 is TGTGCCAGCAGTGATCGACAGGGTAGGCATCAGCCCCAGCATTTT. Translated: CASSDRQGRHQPQHF.

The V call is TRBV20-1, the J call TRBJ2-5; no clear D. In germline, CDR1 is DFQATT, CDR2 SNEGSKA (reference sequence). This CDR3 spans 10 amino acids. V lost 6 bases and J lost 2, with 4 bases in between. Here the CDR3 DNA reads TGCAGTGCCCATCAAGAGACCCAGTACTTC. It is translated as CSAHQETQYF.

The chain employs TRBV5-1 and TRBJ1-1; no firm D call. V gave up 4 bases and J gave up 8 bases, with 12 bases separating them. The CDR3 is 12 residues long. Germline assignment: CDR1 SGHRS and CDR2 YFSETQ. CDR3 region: CASSTGRGEAFF. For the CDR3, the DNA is TGCGCCAGCAGCACCGGACGGGGAGAAGCTTTCTTT.

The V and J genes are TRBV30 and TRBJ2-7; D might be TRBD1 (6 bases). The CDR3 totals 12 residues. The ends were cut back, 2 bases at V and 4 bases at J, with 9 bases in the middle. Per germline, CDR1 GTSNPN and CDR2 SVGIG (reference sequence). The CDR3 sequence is CAWSHTGYEQYF. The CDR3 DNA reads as TGTGCCTGGAGTCACACAGGGTACGAGCAGTACTTC.

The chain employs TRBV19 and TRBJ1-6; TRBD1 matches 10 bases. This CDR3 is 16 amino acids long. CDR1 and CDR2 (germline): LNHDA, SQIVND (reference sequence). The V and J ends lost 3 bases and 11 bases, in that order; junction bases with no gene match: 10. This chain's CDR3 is CASSIDRGHRRPPLHF. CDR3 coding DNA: TGTGCCAGTAGTATTGACAGGGGGCATAGAAGGCCACCCCTCCACTTT.

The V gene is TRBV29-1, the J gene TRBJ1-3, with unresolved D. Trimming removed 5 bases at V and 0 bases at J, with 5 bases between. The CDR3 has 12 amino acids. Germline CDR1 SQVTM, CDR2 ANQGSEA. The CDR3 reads CSVRSSGNTIYF. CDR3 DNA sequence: TGCAGCGTTCGGAGCTCTGGAAACACCATATATTTT.

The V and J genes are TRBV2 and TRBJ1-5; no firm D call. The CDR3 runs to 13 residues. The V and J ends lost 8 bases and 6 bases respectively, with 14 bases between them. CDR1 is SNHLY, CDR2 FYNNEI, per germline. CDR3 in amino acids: CASRTGGRQPQHF. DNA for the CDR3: TGTGCCAGCCGGACGGGAGGCCGTCAGCCCCAGCATTTT.

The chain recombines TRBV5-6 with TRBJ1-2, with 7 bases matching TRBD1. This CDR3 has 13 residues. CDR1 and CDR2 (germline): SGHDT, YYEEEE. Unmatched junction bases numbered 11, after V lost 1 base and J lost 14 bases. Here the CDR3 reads CASSLSGTDDETF. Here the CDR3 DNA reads TGTGCCAGCAGCTTGTCAGGGACAGATGACGAAACCTTC.

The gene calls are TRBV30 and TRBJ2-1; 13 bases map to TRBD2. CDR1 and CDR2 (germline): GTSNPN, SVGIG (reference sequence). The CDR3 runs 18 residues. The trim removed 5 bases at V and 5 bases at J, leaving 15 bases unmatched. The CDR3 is CAWEGLAGPSTVHNEQFF. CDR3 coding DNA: TGTGCCTGGGAGGGACTAGCGGGACCCTCGACGGTCCACAATGAGCAGTTCTTC.

The CDR3: CASTETTNYGYTF. In DNA, the CDR3 is TGCGCCAGCACCGAAACTACTAACTATGGCTACACCTTC. The chain is built from TRBV5-1 and TRBJ1-2; D unclear. V lost 6 bases and J 0 bases, leaving 9 bases between the germline ends. CDR3 length: 13 residues. Germline V gives CDR1 SGHRS, CDR2 YFSETQ.

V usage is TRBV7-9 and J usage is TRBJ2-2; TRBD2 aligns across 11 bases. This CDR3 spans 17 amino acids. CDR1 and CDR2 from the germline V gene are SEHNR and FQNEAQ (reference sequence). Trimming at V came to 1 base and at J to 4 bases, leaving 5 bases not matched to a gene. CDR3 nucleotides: TGTGCCAGCAGCTTAGGGGCTGGGACTAGCGGCACCGGGGAGCTGTTTTTT. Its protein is CASSLGAGTSGTGELFF.